Each of the 13 T cell receptor beta chains below was sequenced from the same sample in a study of blood T cell repertoires in COVID-19. The method was immunoSEQ multiplex PCR; TCRdb's version includes in-frame clones alone and lacks a portion of them. Among about 120,000 clones listed, 70% to 90% were seen once. The specimen was peripheral blood. The receptors derive from a woman in her seventies who had recovered from COVID-19.

The V and J genes are TRBV6-4 and TRBJ1-4; TRBD1 is a possible D gene (5 bases). The CDR3 totals 13 residues. Germline V lookup: CDR1 MRHNA, CDR2 SNTAGT. V lost 6 bases to trimming and J lost 7 bases, with 12 bases between them. CDR3 region: CASSRDYGEKLFF. CDR3 coding DNA: TGTGCCAGCAGCAGGGATTATGGTGAAAAACTGTTTTTT.

This chain connects TRBV6-4 to TRBJ2-4; a weak D match, TRBD2 (6 bases). V was shortened by 4 bases and J by 6 bases, with 19 bases between the two germline ends. The CDR3 is 16 amino acids. Germline loops: CDR1 MRHNA, CDR2 SNTAGT. CDR3 protein: CASSVPGEAEGNIQYF. The CDR3 DNA sequence: TGTGCCAGCAGTGTCCCGGGGGAGGCGGAGGGAAACATTCAGTACTTC.

The chain has TRBV13 and TRBJ2-1; 9 bases are shared with TRBD2. Germline CDR1 PRHDT, CDR2 FYEKMQ (reference sequence). This CDR3 region has 15 residues. Unmatched junction bases numbered 10, after V lost 5 bases and J lost 8 bases. The CDR3 protein is CASSHSVLAGYEQFF. The CDR3 coding sequence is TGTGCCAGCAGCCACTCGGTACTAGCGGGCTATGAGCAGTTCTTC.

This chain joins TRBV4-1 and TRBJ2-7; TRBD2 aligns across 12 bases. The CDR3 runs 17 residues. Germline values: CDR1 MGHRA, CDR2 YSYEKL. V lost 4 bases and J lost 1; bases outside the gene matches: 8. CDR3 coding DNA: TGCGCCAGCAGCCGTCTAGCGGGAGGGGGAATGTCCTACGAGCAGTACTTC. Protein: CASSRLAGGGMSYEQYF.

CDR3 sequence (DNA): TGTGCCAGCAGCCAAGTTAGGGGGCTGGATGGCTACACCTTC. This sequence encodes CASSQVRGLDGYTF. This chain joins TRBV3-1 (or the pseudogene TRBV3-2) and TRBJ1-2; 7 bases line up with TRBD1. CDR1 is LGHDT, CDR2 YNNKEL, per germline (reference sequence). This CDR3 is built from 14 residues. V shed 1 base and J 6 bases; nucleotides not matched to a gene: 5.

The CDR3 DNA follows: TGTGCCAGAAGCCCCCCGAACAGCTCGAATCAGCCCCAGCATTTT. It encodes CARSPPNSSNQPQHF. J is TRBJ1-5 and V is TRBV5-3; D remains ambiguous. TRBV5-3 is given ORF status, its function remaining uncertain. Deletions cut 4 bases from V and 4 bases from J, with 15 bases between. This CDR3 contains 15 residues.

The CDR3 nucleotides read TGTGCCAGCAGTAGGAGGGAATCTACTGAAGCTTTCTTT. Translated, it gives CASSRRESTEAFF. J is TRBJ1-1 and V is TRBV6-5, with no clear D. V was cut by 5 bases and J by 5 bases, with 12 bases left in between. The CDR3 has 13 amino acids. Germline V lookup: CDR1 MNHEY, CDR2 SVGAGI.

CDR3 DNA: TGTGCCAGCAGTGAAGTGGGGGGGCTGGGCTACACCTTC. Amino acid sequence: CASSEVGGLGYTF. The chain is built from TRBV6-1 and TRBJ1-2; TRBD1 is a possible D gene (6 bases). Germline values: CDR1 MNHNS, CDR2 SASEGT. CDR3 length: 13 residues. Deletions cut 1 base from V and 8 bases from J, with 11 bases between.

This clone was detected only once. The chain employs TRBV30 and TRBJ2-5; D may be TRBD2 (5 bases). V was shortened by 3 bases and J by 3 bases, with 5 bases between the two germline ends. The CDR3 sequence is 11 residues long. CDR1 is GTSNPN, CDR2 SVGIG, per germline (reference sequence). The DNA for the CDR3 is TGTGCCTGGAGGGAGGAAGAGACCCAGTACTTC. Protein: CAWREEETQYF.

The V call is TRBV6-5, the J call TRBJ2-1; the match to TRBD2 covers 7 bases. This CDR3 is 10 amino acids long. Germline assignment: CDR1 MNHEY and CDR2 SVGAGI. Trimming cost V 11 bases and J 9 bases; bases outside gene matches: 4. Written as DNA, the CDR3 is TGTGCCGGGGGGGTCAGTGAGCAGTTCTTC. Translation gives CAGGVSEQFF.

This CDR3 reads CSVRFRDRQTYEQYF. CDR3 nucleotides: TGCAGCGTTCGTTTTAGGGACAGACAAACCTACGAGCAGTACTTC. The chain employs TRBV29-1 and TRBJ2-7, with TRBD1 matching 7 bases. Germline V lookup: CDR1 SQVTM, CDR2 ANQGSEA. The CDR3 runs to 15 residues. J lost 2 bases, V lost 5 bases, and 12 bases had no gene match.

V and J are TRBV3-1 (or the pseudogene TRBV3-2) and TRBJ2-3, with a tentative D call TRBD2 (5 bases). Germline lookup yields CDR1 LGHDT and CDR2 YNNKEL (reference sequence). V lost 1 base, J lost 6 bases, and 14 bases lay in between. This CDR3 is 15 amino acids long. The CDR3, as DNA: TGTGCCAGCAGCCAAGCATCTGGGAGTGTCGATACGCAGTATTTT. Its translation: CASSQASGSVDTQYF.

The rearrangement uses TRBV5-1 and TRBJ2-7; D might be TRBD1 (5 bases). The germline V gene has CDR1 SGHRS and CDR2 YFSETQ. V lost 0 bases to trimming and J lost 2 bases, with 9 bases between them. This CDR3 region has 14 residues. The chain's CDR3 is CASSLATAAYEQYF. In DNA form, the CDR3 reads TGCGCCAGCAGCTTGGCGACAGCTGCCTACGAGCAGTACTTC.